This entry features one TCR beta chain sequence. V was cut by 4 bases and J by 4 bases, with 14 bases left in between. Per germline, CDR1 SGHDN and CDR2 FVKESK. The length of the CDR3 is 16 residues. These data are taken from a study of cytomegalovirus exposure and HLA in healthy donors. A multiplex PCR was run with 60 Vbeta primers and 13 Jbeta primers. Libraries were prepared by immunoSEQ multiplex PCR; TCRdb keeps only in-frame clonotypes and omits some of them. Of over 150,000 clones detected, roughly 80% appear once; the ten largest clones hold around 6.7%. The chain links TRBV14 to TRBJ2-6; perhaps TRBD1 as D (5 bases). The sequence was obtained from a woman in her twenties or thirties in good health and CMV-seropositive. Input material: PBMCs. The CDR3, as DNA: TGTGCCAGCAGCCCCCAGGTGGGGCTCGGGGCCAACGTCCTGACTTTC. It encodes CASSPQVGLGANVLTF.